Sequencing of this TCR beta chain was carried out in a study of OX40 agonist ivuxolimab in advanced cancers. Produced via immunoSEQ multiplex PCR; TCRdb's table is partial and in-frame only. Among fewer than 85,000 clones, around 83% were seen once, and the ten largest hold about 7%. J lost 4 bases, V lost 5 bases, and 5 bases had no gene match. CDR3 length: 13 amino acids. Germline V gene lookup returns CDR1 SGHNT and CDR2 YYREEE (reference sequence). The specimen comprised CD4+ or CD8+ T cells sorted from blood, sampled in a trial of the OX40 agonist ivuxolimab. The TCR was taken from an adult with an advanced solid tumor such as melanoma, head and neck, liver or kidney cancer. The V gene is TRBV5-4, the J gene TRBJ1-1; 7 nucleotides line up with TRBD1. For the CDR3, the DNA is TGTGCCAGCAGTTCAGGGGGAGGCACTGAAGCTTTCTTT. Residues: CASSSGGGTEAFF.